The T cell receptor beta chain described here comes from a study of shared clonotypes between healthy human individuals. Background on the study: Aged 18 to 49, the donors were two women and a few men.

The naive CD8 subset, CD45RO-negative cells positively selected for CCR7, excluded terminally differentiated effector memory CD45RA+ cells. An assay was performed, and its level was deep. Over several immunoSEQ plates, each subset's genomic DNA was distributed in even portions. Sorted-subset replicate PCRs used about 190 ng of genomic DNA. This amount corresponded to 25,000 to 30,000 T cell genomes. Sequencing was performed with immunoSEQ multiplex PCR; in TCRdb, only in-frame clones are kept and a portion is missing. Of almost 700,000 clones in the sample, about 91% were seen once. The V gene end was trimmed by 4 bases and the J gene end by 2 bases; junction bases not matched to a gene: 9. Germline CDR1 is LGHNA and CDR2 is YSLEER. There are 16 residues in the CDR3.

V and J are TRBV4-3 and TRBJ2-3; 7 nucleotides agree with TRBD2. This TCR was sampled from a man under 40 in good health. The sample was naive CD8+ T cells sorted from blood. The CDR3 is CASSLNPSGTTDTQYF. The CDR3 nucleotides read TGCGCCAGCAGCCTCAACCCTAGCGGAACCACAGATACGCAGTATTTT.